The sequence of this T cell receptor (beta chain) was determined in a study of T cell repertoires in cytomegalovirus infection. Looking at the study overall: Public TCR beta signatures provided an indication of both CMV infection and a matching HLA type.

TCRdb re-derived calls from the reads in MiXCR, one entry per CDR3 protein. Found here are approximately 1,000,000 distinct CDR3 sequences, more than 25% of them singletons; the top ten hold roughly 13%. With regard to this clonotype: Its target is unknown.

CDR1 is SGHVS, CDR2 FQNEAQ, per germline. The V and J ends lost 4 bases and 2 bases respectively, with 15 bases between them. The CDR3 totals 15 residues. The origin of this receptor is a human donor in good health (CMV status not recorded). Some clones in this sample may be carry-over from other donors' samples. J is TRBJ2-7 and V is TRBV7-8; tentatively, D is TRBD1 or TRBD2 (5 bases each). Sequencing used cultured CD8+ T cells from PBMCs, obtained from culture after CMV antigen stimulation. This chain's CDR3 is CASSWGWVPPYEQYF. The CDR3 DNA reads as TGTGCCAGCAGCTGGGGGTGGGTACCTCCCTACGAGCAGTACTTC.